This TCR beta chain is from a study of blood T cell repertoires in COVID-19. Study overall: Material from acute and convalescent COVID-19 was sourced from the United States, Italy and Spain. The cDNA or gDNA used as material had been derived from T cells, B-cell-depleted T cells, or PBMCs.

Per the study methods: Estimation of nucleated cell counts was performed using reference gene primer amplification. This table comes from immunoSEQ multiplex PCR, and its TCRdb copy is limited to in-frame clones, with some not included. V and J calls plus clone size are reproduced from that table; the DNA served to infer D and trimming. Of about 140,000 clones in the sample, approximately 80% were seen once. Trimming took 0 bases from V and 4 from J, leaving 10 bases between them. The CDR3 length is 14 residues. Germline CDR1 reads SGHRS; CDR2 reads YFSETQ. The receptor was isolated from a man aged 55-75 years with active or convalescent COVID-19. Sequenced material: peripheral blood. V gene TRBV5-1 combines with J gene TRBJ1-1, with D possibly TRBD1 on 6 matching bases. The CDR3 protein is CASSLVGAPTEAFF. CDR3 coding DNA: TGCGCCAGCAGCTTGGTGGGGGCGCCCACTGAAGCTTTCTTT.